These 26 T cell receptor beta chains were all obtained from the same sample, sequenced in a study of T cell responses to AZD1222 COVID-19 vaccine. Repertoires were generated with immunoSEQ multiplex PCR, while TCRdb's copy carries only in-frame clones and drops some. This table holds approximately 140,000 clones, about 93% found once. Material: peripheral blood, obtained on day 0 of AZD1222 vaccination. Source of these receptors: an adult in good health.

This clone was found once. The CDR3 region has the DNA TGTGCCAGCATCAAATGGGGGGGCGCGGGTGGTTTAACAGATACGCAGTATTTT. Translation gives CASIKWGGAGGLTDTQYF. The chain recombines TRBV27 with TRBJ2-3; D perhaps matches TRBD2 (7 bases). Germline lookup yields CDR1 MNHEY and CDR2 SMNVEV (reference sequence). With 7 bases removed from V and 3 bases from J, the gap between germline ends came to 26 bases. The CDR3 sequence is 18 residues long.

The rearrangement links TRBV3-1 (or the pseudogene TRBV3-2) to TRBJ2-3; D is perhaps TRBD1 or TRBD2 (5 bases each). V was pared by 6 bases and J by 1 base, with 17 bases between. Germline CDR1 reads LGHDT; CDR2 reads YNNKEL (reference sequence). CDR3 length: 16 amino acids. This CDR3 reads CASRPIVGDGTDTQYF. The CDR3 DNA sequence: TGTGCCAGCAGACCCATTGTCGGGGACGGCACAGATACGCAGTATTTT.

The chain is built from TRBV30 and TRBJ1-3; 8 positions match TRBD1. The CDR3 length is 15 residues. V shed 1 base, J shed 8 bases, and the junction held 10 bases outside the gene matches. Germline CDR1 and CDR2: GTSNPN and SVGIG (reference sequence). The CDR3 here is CAWSARDRREDTIYF. For the CDR3, the DNA is TGTGCCTGGAGTGCCAGGGACAGGCGGGAAGACACCATATATTTT.

V and J are TRBV10-2 and TRBJ1-2, with a tentative D call TRBD1 (5 bases). The CDR3 is 12 amino acids. Trimming cost V 5 bases and J 7 bases, with 11 bases left between them. CDR1 is WSHSY and CDR2 is SAAADI in the germline V gene. Here the CDR3 reads CASSFQGGGYTF. DNA of the CDR3: TGCGCCAGCAGTTTCCAGGGAGGTGGCTACACCTTC.

This clone occurred once. V and J are TRBV2 and TRBJ1-1, with 7 positions matching TRBD1. The length of the CDR3 is 13 residues. J gave up 8 bases and V 4 bases, and 7 bases lay outside the gene matches. CDR1 and CDR2 from the germline V gene are SNHLY and FYNNEI. The CDR3 DNA follows: TGTGCCAGCAGTGGACAGGGCCTGGTGGAAGCTTTCTTT. Amino acid sequence: CASSGQGLVEAFF.

The chain's CDR3 is CASSRPGTAYYEQYF. In DNA form, the CDR3 reads TGTGCCAGCAGCCGGCCCGGGACAGCCTACTACGAGCAGTACTTC. The chain couples TRBV7-8 to TRBJ2-7; 7 bases match TRBD1. J gave up 3 bases and V 5 bases, and 10 bases lay outside the gene matches. The length of the CDR3 is 15 residues. Looked up from germline, CDR1 is SGHVS and CDR2 is FQNEAQ. Looking up the rest from reference TRBV7-8 and TRBJ2-7 gives the full variable domain: GAGVSQSPRYKVAKRGQDVALRCDPISGHVSLFWYQQALGQGPEFLTYFQNEAQLDKSGLPSDRFFAERPEGSVSTLKIQRTQQEDSAVYLCASSRPGTAYYEQYFGPGTRLTVT.

The chain links TRBV12-3 or TRBV12-4 to TRBJ2-7; 8 bases are shared with TRBD2. The CDR3 extends over 13 amino acids. The trim removed 3 bases at V and 3 bases at J, leaving 1 base unmatched. CDR3 loop: CASSLAGGYEQYF. CDR3 DNA: TGTGCCAGCAGTTTGGCGGGAGGCTACGAGCAGTACTTC.

The rearrangement joins TRBV9 to TRBJ2-2; D not certain. V lost 3 bases and J 5 bases, leaving 11 bases between the germline ends. The CDR3 totals 14 residues. Germline CDR1 reads SGDLS; CDR2 reads YYNGEE. The CDR3 sequence is CASSAGPATGELFF. The DNA of the CDR3 is TGTGCCAGCAGCGCCGGGCCGGCGACCGGGGAGCTGTTTTTT.

The rearrangement uses TRBV5-1 and TRBJ1-6; maybe TRBD1 (6 bases). This CDR3 is 15 amino acids long. The V end lost 0 bases, the J end lost 7 bases, and 11 bases lay between the germline ends. Germline CDR1 SGHRS, CDR2 YFSETQ. The CDR3 DNA is TGCGCCAGCAGCTTGGACAGGGTTCAGAATTCACCCCTCCACTTT. This gives the protein CASSLDRVQNSPLHF.

This chain joins TRBV6-5 and TRBJ2-1; TRBD1 or TRBD2 may be the D gene (5 bases each). Trimming took off 7 bases at V and 12 bases at J, with 19 bases between the two ends. Germline V CDR1 and CDR2: MNHEY, SVGAGI. The CDR3 covers 13 residues. CDR3 loop: CASNDGAEGRQFF. DNA of the CDR3: TGTGCCAGCAACGACGGGGCCGAAGGGAGGCAGTTCTTC.

The chain recombines TRBV27 with TRBJ2-7; TRBD2 matches at 7 bases. The CDR3 contains 15 residues. The germline V gene encodes CDR1 MNHEY and CDR2 SMNVEV (reference sequence). V gave up 3 bases and J gave up 0 bases; unmatched junction bases: 5. The CDR3 sequence is CASSFRAGSSYEQYF. The CDR3 DNA is TGTGCCAGCAGTTTTCGAGCGGGGAGCTCCTACGAGCAGTACTTC.

The V call is TRBV23-1, the J call TRBJ2-1, with 9 bases matching TRBD2. TRBV23-1 is identified as an open reading frame with a role that is uncertain. Germline trimming cut 2 bases from V and 8 bases from J; bases unmatched to any gene: 16. The length of the CDR3 is 18 residues. CDR3 sequence: CASSQILAGGDVGDEQFF. The CDR3 nucleotides read TGCGCCAGCAGTCAAATACTAGCGGGTGGTGACGTAGGGGATGAGCAGTTCTTC.

This chain links TRBV5-4 with TRBJ2-7; D may be TRBD2 (5 bases). The CDR3 contains 14 residues. V was shortened by 4 bases and J by 0 bases, with 11 bases between the two germline ends. In germline, CDR1 is SGHNT, CDR2 YYREEE (reference sequence). CDR3 nucleotides: TGTGCCAGCAGCCAACTCAGCGGCTCCTACGAGCAGTACTTC. Protein: CASSQLSGSYEQYF.

This sequence joins TRBV7-3 and TRBJ2-7; tentatively, D is TRBD2 (5 bases). CDR1 and CDR2 (germline): SGHTA, FQGTGA. This CDR3 spans 15 amino acids. Trimming left V 2 bases short and J 5 bases short, with 16 bases between. In DNA, the CDR3 is TGTGCCAGCAGCTTACGCCGCGGGTCCCACCACGAGCAGTACTTC. Amino acid sequence: CASSLRRGSHHEQYF. Looking up the rest from reference TRBV7-3 and TRBJ2-7 gives the full variable domain: GAGVSQTPSNKVTEKGKYVELRCDPISGHTALYWYRQSLGQGPEFLIYFQGTGAADDSGLPNDRFFAVRPEGSVSTLKIQRTERGDSAVYLCASSLRRGSHHEQYFGPGTRLTVT.

The chain carries TRBV5-1 and TRBJ1-4; 7 bases are a match to TRBD1. V lost 0 bases, J lost 5 bases, and 7 bases stayed unmatched. The CDR3 totals 16 residues. The V gene's germline CDR1 is SGHRS and CDR2 YFSETQ. CDR3 DNA sequence: TGCGCCAGCAGCTTGGATACAGGGGCTGGGAATGAAAAACTGTTTTTT. This sequence encodes CASSLDTGAGNEKLFF.

In this sample, this clone turned up a few times. The chain joins TRBV24-1 to TRBJ1-1; TRBD1 agrees at 10 bases. V dropped 4 bases and J dropped 2; count of bases not matched to a gene: 15. This CDR3 spans 19 amino acids. The germline CDR1 and CDR2 sequences are KGHDR and SFDVKD. The CDR3 sequence: CATSELSGGQGPPNTEAFF. In nucleotides, the CDR3 is TGTGCCACCAGTGAACTATCTGGGGGACAGGGGCCGCCTAACACTGAAGCTTTCTTT.

The CDR3 region is CASSPGTSGTTDTQYF. Written as DNA, the CDR3 is TGTGCCAGCAGCCCCGGGACTAGCGGAACCACAGATACGCAGTATTTT. The V and J genes are TRBV4-2 and TRBJ2-3; 11 positions agree with TRBD2. V dropped 4 bases and J dropped 2; count of bases not matched to a gene: 5. This CDR3 is built from 16 residues. Germline V gene lookup returns CDR1 LGHNA and CDR2 YNFKEQ.

The chain is built from TRBV27 and TRBJ2-7, with D perhaps TRBD1 or TRBD2 (5 bases each). The germline V and J ends were trimmed by 5 bases and 0 bases, with 17 bases remaining between them. Germline-derived CDR1 and CDR2 are MNHEY and SMNVEV (reference sequence). This CDR3 comprises 16 residues. In DNA, the CDR3 is TGTGCCAGCAGTGCACTCGGGACGCAATACTCCTACGAGCAGTACTTC. This sequence encodes CASSALGTQYSYEQYF.

This chain joins TRBV29-1 and TRBJ1-1, with TRBD1 matching 8 bases. There are 11 residues in the CDR3. Per the germline V gene, CDR1 is SQVTM and CDR2 is ANQGSEA. With V trimmed by 7 bases and J by 8 bases, 6 bases remained unmatched. The CDR3: CSALGQGEAFF. Written as DNA, the CDR3 is TGCAGCGCTCTAGGACAGGGAGAAGCTTTCTTT. The full variable domain, its missing parts supplied by reference TRBV29-1 and TRBJ1-1, is SAVISQKPSRDICQRGTSLTIQCQVDSQVTMMFWYRQQPGQSLTLIATANQGSEATYESGFVIDKFPISRPNLTFSTLTVSNMSPEDSSIYLCSALGQGEAFFGQGTRLTVV.

CDR3: CASSLRGGEGNNEQFF. The CDR3 region has the DNA TGTGCCAGCAGCTTAAGGGGCGGGGAGGGGAACAATGAGCAGTTCTTC. V gene TRBV7-8 combines with J gene TRBJ2-1; 7 positions agree with TRBD2. There are 16 residues in the CDR3. Trimming took 2 bases from V and 5 from J; bases not matched to a gene: 9. Germline V gene lookup returns CDR1 SGHVS and CDR2 FQNEAQ.

The rearrangement joins TRBV11-2 to TRBJ1-4, with D unclear. CDR3 length: 13 amino acids. Germline CDR1 SGHAT, CDR2 FQNNGV. V was cut by 6 bases and J by 4 bases, with 9 bases left in between. The CDR3 loop reads CASSLGFNEKLFF. As DNA, the CDR3 is TGTGCCAGCAGTCTTGGGTTTAATGAAAAACTGTTTTTT.

This chain connects TRBV7-2 to TRBJ2-2; D possibly corresponds to TRBD1 (6 bases). Germline lookup yields CDR1 SGHTA and CDR2 FQGNSA. Deletions cut 5 bases from V and 7 bases from J, with 14 bases between. This CDR3 comprises 14 residues. DNA for the CDR3: TGTGCCAGCAGCCTATTACAGGGAGTCGGGGAGCTGTTTTTT. Amino acids: CASSLLQGVGELFF.

This clone was picked up a small number of times. This chain links TRBV28 with TRBJ2-7; TRBD1 aligns across 8 bases. The CDR3 is made up of 14 amino acids. Germline V lookup: CDR1 MDHEN, CDR2 SYDVKM. V lost 5 bases and J lost 1; bases outside the gene matches: 4. As DNA, the CDR3 is TGTGCCAGCAGTGGGGACAGGCTGTCCTACGAGCAGTACTTC. It translates to CASSGDRLSYEQYF.

The CDR3 protein is CASTLHRGVTEAFF. DNA of the CDR3: TGTGCCAGCACCTTGCACAGGGGAGTTACTGAAGCTTTCTTT. The rearrangement uses TRBV7-2 and TRBJ1-1; 7 positions match TRBD1. Per the germline V gene, CDR1 is SGHTA and CDR2 is FQGNSA. There are 14 residues in the CDR3. V was pared by 7 bases and J by 5 bases, with 10 bases of the junction left unmatched.

The chain combines TRBV6-2 or TRBV6-3 with TRBJ1-5; 7 nucleotides line up with TRBD1. With 4 bases clipped from V and 3 bases from J, the junction kept 6 bases outside the gene matches. Germline-derived CDR1 and CDR2 are MNHEY and SVGEGT. The CDR3 extends over 15 amino acids. CDR3 residues: CASSSEQGTNQPQHF. The CDR3 DNA is TGTGCCAGCAGTTCGGAACAGGGGACCAATCAGCCCCAGCATTTT.

The rearrangement joins TRBV7-2 to TRBJ2-7; 8 bases line up with TRBD2. Per the germline V gene, CDR1 is SGHTA and CDR2 is FQGNSA. V gave up 5 bases and J gave up 7 bases; unmatched junction bases: 13. The CDR3 consists of 15 residues. Here the CDR3 DNA reads TGTGCCAGCAGCCCCCTGACTAGCGTCATCCGAGAGCAGTACTTC. Protein sequence: CASSPLTSVIREQYF.